The rows below give T cell receptor beta chains drawn from one sample of a study of blood T cell repertoires in COVID-19. Generated by immunoSEQ multiplex PCR, the TCRdb table keeps only in-frame clones and is missing some. The repertoire holds around 68,000 clones, with roughly nine tenths as singletons. The sample was peripheral blood. The receptors originated from a man between 50 and 59 years old with active COVID-19. The CDR3 runs from the conserved cysteine through the conserved F or W. A D gene is named only where the DNA matches it firmly.

NA | 12 | TRBJ2-2 | TRBV2 | CASSGGTGELFF | TGTGCCAGCAGCGGGGGCACCGGGGAGCTGTTTTTT
NA | 15 | TRBJ1-2 | TRBV5-1 | CASSPLGGSTYGYTF | TGCGCCAGCAGCCCCCTGGGGGGGTCGACCTATGGCTACACCTTC
TRBD2 | 16 | TRBJ2-3 | TRBV5-4 | CASSLNLAGATDTQYF | TGTGCCAGCAGCTTGAACCTAGCGGGGGCCACAGATACGCAGTATTTT
NA | 12 | TRBJ2-5 | TRBV7-9 | CASRQRQETQYF | TGTGCCAGCAGACAGAGACAAGAGACCCAGTACTTC
NA | 15 | TRBJ1-1 | TRBV7-9 | CASSPSYNSNTEAFF | TGTGCCAGCAGCCCCTCTTACAATTCGAACACTGAAGCTTTCTTT
TRBD2 | 15 | TRBJ2-1 | TRBV6-6 | CASSLAAGGQNEQFF | TGTGCCAGCAGCCTCGCTGCGGGGGGGCAAAATGAGCAGTTCTTC
NA | 15 | TRBJ2-2 | TRBV27 | CASKGWRENTGELFF | TGTGCCAGTAAGGGGTGGCGGGAGAACACCGGGGAGCTGTTTTTT
TRBD1 | 11 | TRBJ2-1 | TRBV12-3/TRBV12-4 | CASSSGTGHFF | TGTGCCAGCAGTTCCGGGACAGGGCATTTCTTC
NA | 12 | TRBJ2-7 | TRBV12-5 | CASGFLGAEQYF | TGTGCTAGTGGTTTTCTAGGGGCCGAGCAGTACTTC
NA | 15 | TRBJ2-5 | TRBV20-1 | CSASGLGLLGETQYF | TGCAGTGCTAGTGGTCTCGGACTACTGGGGGAGACCCAGTACTTC
NA | 15 | TRBJ2-7 | TRBV9 | CASSVGGRGVYEQYF | TGTGCCAGCAGCGTAGGGGGCAGGGGGGTCTACGAGCAGTACTTC
TRBD1 | 15 | TRBJ2-2 | TRBV7-9 | CASSRTGMSTGELFF | TGTGCCAGCAGCCGGACAGGGATGAGCACCGGGGAGCTGTTTTTT
TRBD1 | 17 | TRBJ2-6 | TRBV27 | CASSRRQGAQGANVLTF | TGTGCCAGCTCTCGGAGGCAGGGGGCGCAAGGGGCCAACGTCCTGACTTTC
TRBD1 | 17 | TRBJ2-7 | TRBV5-4 | CASSQDIDRGRFHEQYF | TGTGCCAGCAGCCAGGACATCGACAGGGGGCGTTTTCACGAGCAGTACTTC
NA | 13 | TRBJ1-1 | TRBV10-3 | CAIKERGTVEAFF | TGTGCCATCAAAGAGCGGGGGACCGTGGAAGCTTTCTTT
NA | 19 | TRBJ2-3 | TRBV12-5 | CASGSVVTQQGRSTDTQYF | TGTGCTAGTGGGTCCGTTGTTACCCAACAGGGAAGAAGCACAGATACGCAGTATTTT
NA | 13 | TRBJ1-5 | TRBV7-2 | CASSSYSNQPQHF | TGTGCCAGCAGCTCCTATAGCAATCAGCCCCAGCATTTT
NA | 12 | TRBJ1-2 | TRBV9 | CASSVSGAGYTF | TGTGCCAGCAGCGTATCAGGGGCCGGCTACACCTTC
NA | 12 | TRBJ1-1 | TRBV9 | CASSQGQTEAFF | TGTGCCAGCAGCCAGGGGCAAACTGAAGCTTTCTTT
NA | 13 | TRBJ1-5 | TRBV2 | CASRRQTNQPQHF | TGTGCCAGCAGGAGACAGACTAATCAGCCCCAGCATTTT
TRBD1 | 15 | TRBJ1-5 | TRBV5-1 | CASSFLPGQGKPQHF | TGCGCCAGCAGCTTCCTACCGGGACAGGGGAAGCCCCAGCATTTT
NA | 14 | TRBJ2-7 | TRBV7-2 | CASSLEPGVYEQYF | TGTGCCAGCAGCTTAGAGCCAGGGGTGTACGAGCAGTACTTC
NA | 15 | TRBJ1-1 | TRBV6-5 | CASTPGRISGTEAFF | TGTGCCAGCACACCGGGTAGAATTTCGGGCACTGAAGCTTTCTTT